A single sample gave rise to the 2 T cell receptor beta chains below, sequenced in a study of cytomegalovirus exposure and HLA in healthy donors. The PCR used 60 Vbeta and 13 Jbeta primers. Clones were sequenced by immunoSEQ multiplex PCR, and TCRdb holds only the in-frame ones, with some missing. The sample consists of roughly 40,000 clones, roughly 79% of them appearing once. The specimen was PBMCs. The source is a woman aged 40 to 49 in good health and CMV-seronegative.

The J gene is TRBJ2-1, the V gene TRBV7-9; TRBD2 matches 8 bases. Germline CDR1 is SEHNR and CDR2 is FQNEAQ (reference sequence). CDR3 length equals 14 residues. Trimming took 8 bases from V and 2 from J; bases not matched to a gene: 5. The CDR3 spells CASFAGGTYNEQFF. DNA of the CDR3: TGTGCCAGCTTTGCGGGGGGAACCTACAATGAGCAGTTCTTC.

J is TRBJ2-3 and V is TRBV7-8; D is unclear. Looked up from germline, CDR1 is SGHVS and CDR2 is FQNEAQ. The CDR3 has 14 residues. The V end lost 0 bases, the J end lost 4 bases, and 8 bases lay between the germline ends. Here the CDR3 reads CASSLASGSDTQYF. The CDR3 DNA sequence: TGTGCCAGCAGCTTAGCGTCCGGGTCAGATACGCAGTATTTT. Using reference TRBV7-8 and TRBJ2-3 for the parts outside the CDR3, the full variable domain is GAGVSQSPRYKVAKRGQDVALRCDPISGHVSLFWYQQALGQGPEFLTYFQNEAQLDKSGLPSDRFFAERPEGSVSTLKIQRTQQEDSAVYLCASSLASGSDTQYFGPGTRLTVL.